Sequencing of this TCR beta chain was carried out in a study of technical replicates of blood from four donors. Germline V lookup: CDR1 SEHNR, CDR2 FQNEAQ (reference sequence). The CDR3 has 13 residues. Trimming removed 3 bases from V and 2 bases from J, with 7 bases in between. Method: immunoSEQ multiplex PCR; TCRdb's copy keeps in-frame clones and lacks some. Among more than 65,000 clones listed, less than 97% were seen once. The receptor was isolated from a human donor in good health. J is TRBJ1-1 and V is TRBV7-9; TRBD1 might be the D (5 bases). The sample taken for sequencing was T cells isolated from PBMCs. The CDR3 here is CASSFDSNTEAFF. The CDR3 coding sequence is TGTGCCAGCAGCTTCGACAGTAACACTGAAGCTTTCTTT.